Each of the 28 T cell receptor beta chains below was sequenced from the same sample in a study of OX40 agonist ivuxolimab in advanced cancers. Sequencing was performed with immunoSEQ multiplex PCR; in TCRdb, only in-frame clones are kept and a portion is missing. The sample shows fewer than 50,000 clones, over 80% of them seen only once. The sequences come from CD4+ or CD8+ T cells sorted from blood, collected in a trial of the OX40 agonist ivuxolimab. The receptors were sampled from an adult with an advanced solid tumor such as melanoma, head and neck, liver or kidney cancer.

This chain connects TRBV4-1 to TRBJ2-1, with 9 positions matching TRBD1. Germline loops: CDR1 MGHRA, CDR2 YSYEKL. With 2 bases clipped from V and 4 bases from J, the junction kept 6 bases outside the gene matches. The CDR3 covers 16 residues. DNA for the CDR3: TGCGCCAGCAGCCAACCTCCGGGACAGGGATACAATGAGCAGTTCTTC. It specifies CASSQPPGQGYNEQFF.

The chain has TRBV11-2 and TRBJ2-7; possibly TRBD1 for D (5 bases). Trimming took off 5 bases at V and 0 bases at J, with 11 bases between the two ends. This CDR3 contains 14 residues. Germline V CDR1 and CDR2: SGHAT, FQNNGV. The CDR3, as DNA: TGTGCCAGCAGCCCCCCTGACAGCTCCTACGAGCAGTACTTC. It codes for CASSPPDSSYEQYF.

The chain is built from TRBV27 and TRBJ2-6; D tentatively reads TRBD1 or TRBD2 (5 bases each). CDR1 is MNHEY, CDR2 SMNVEV, per germline (reference sequence). The V and J ends lost 5 bases and 4 bases respectively, with 9 bases between them. The CDR3 totals 14 residues. CDR3: CASSGTGGANVLTF. The CDR3 bases are TGTGCCAGCAGTGGGACGGGGGGGGCCAACGTCCTGACTTTC.

This CDR3 is CASSQVTLGGTEAFF. CDR3 bases: TGCGCCAGCAGCCAAGTTACCCTAGGGGGTACTGAAGCTTTCTTT. This chain uses TRBV4-1 with TRBJ1-1, with D possibly matching TRBD1 (6 bases). The germline gives CDR1 MGHRA, CDR2 YSYEKL. The V end was cut by 1 base, the J end by 5 bases, with 14 bases between. CDR3 length: 15 residues.

The chain uses TRBV11-2 and TRBJ2-7; 8 bases align to TRBD1. Germline V lookup: CDR1 SGHAT, CDR2 FQNNGV. With 3 bases clipped from V and 0 bases from J, the junction kept 1 base outside the gene matches. The CDR3 is made up of 14 amino acids. The CDR3 DNA is TGTGCCAGCAGCTTTGGGACAGGCTCCTACGAGCAGTACTTC. It translates to CASSFGTGSYEQYF. The variable domain in full, with the rest retrieved from reference TRBV11-2 and TRBJ2-7, is EAGVAQSPRYKIIEKRQSVAFWCNPISGHATLYWYQQILGQGPKLLIQFQNNGVVDDSQLPKDRFSAERLKGVDSTLKIQPAKLEDSAVYLCASSFGTGSYEQYFGPGTRLTVT.

In this sample, this clone is medium-sized (0.01 to 0.1%). The chain has TRBV9 and TRBJ1-1; 10 bases agree with TRBD1. CDR1 and CDR2 from the germline V gene are SGDLS and YYNGEE. V was clipped by 1 base and J by 6 bases; unmatched bases: 9. This CDR3 is built from 16 residues. CDR3: CASSVSGTGALSEAFF. In DNA form, the CDR3 reads TGTGCCAGCAGCGTATCCGGGACAGGGGCCCTCTCTGAAGCTTTCTTT.

The chain is built from TRBV30 and TRBJ2-2; 7 nucleotides align to TRBD2. The CDR3 is 17 amino acids. The germline gives CDR1 GTSNPN, CDR2 SVGIG (reference sequence). V was clipped by 1 base and J by 7 bases; unmatched bases: 15. The CDR3 sequence is CAWSDGEGPLVVGELFF. CDR3 DNA: TGTGCCTGGAGTGATGGGGAGGGCCCCTTGGTAGTCGGGGAGCTGTTTTTT.

This clone appeared once. The chain recombines TRBV27 with TRBJ2-7; 11 nucleotides align to TRBD2. CDR1 is MNHEY, CDR2 SMNVEV, per germline (reference sequence). The CDR3 runs 15 residues. J gave up 3 bases and V 5 bases, and 6 bases lay outside the gene matches. DNA of the CDR3: TGTGCCAGCAGTCCAACGACTAGCGGGATCTACGAGCAGTACTTC. Translating gives CASSPTTSGIYEQYF.

The chain links TRBV4-2 to TRBJ2-2; 9 positions match TRBD1. Trimming took 0 bases from V and 7 from J; bases not matched to a gene: 6. This CDR3 comprises 16 residues. Germline V gene sequence: CDR1 LGHNA, CDR2 YNFKEQ. The DNA for the CDR3 is TGTGCCAGCAGCCAAGAAAGGGGACAGGGAGGCGGGGAGCTGTTTTTT. Translated: CASSQERGQGGGELFF.

This chain joins TRBV11-2 and TRBJ2-1; tentatively, D is TRBD2 (6 bases). Looked up from germline, CDR1 is SGHAT and CDR2 is FQNNGV. The CDR3 runs to 15 residues. The germline V and J ends were trimmed by 5 bases and 15 bases, with 26 bases remaining between them. CDR3 coding DNA: TGTGCCAGCAGCCCCCCCGACTGGCGGGAAGCAAGTGGGTTCTTC. It translates to CASSPPDWREASGFF.

The V gene is TRBV7-9, the J gene TRBJ2-5, with a tentative D call TRBD1 (5 bases). V was clipped by 5 bases and J by 1 base, with 11 bases between them. CDR1 and CDR2 from the germline V gene are SEHNR and FQNEAQ (reference sequence). The CDR3 totals 14 residues. CDR3: CASSLDSGQETQYF. The DNA of the CDR3 is TGTGCCAGCAGCCTTGACAGTGGCCAAGAGACCCAGTACTTC.

The rearrangement uses TRBV11-2 and TRBJ2-7; 9 bases agree with TRBD1. The V gene's germline CDR1 is SGHAT and CDR2 FQNNGV. The junction had 5 bases not matched to a gene; V was cut back by 1 base and J by 4 bases. The CDR3 has 15 residues. CDR3 DNA sequence: TGTGCCAGCAGCTTAGCGGGCGGACAGGGGTACGAGCAGTACTTC. This codes for CASSLAGGQGYEQYF.

This clone came up once. The rearrangement links TRBV29-1 to TRBJ2-3; D not certain. The germline V gene encodes CDR1 SQVTM and CDR2 ANQGSEA. This CDR3 comprises 11 residues. Trimming removed 3 bases from V and 7 bases from J, with 8 bases in between. CDR3 sequence reads: CSVDVRNTQYF. CDR3 DNA: TGCAGCGTTGACGTCAGGAATACGCAGTATTTT.

The J gene is TRBJ2-1, the V gene TRBV13; D gene ambiguous. V lost 5 bases and J 5 bases, leaving 7 bases between the germline ends. The length of the CDR3 is 12 residues. Per germline, CDR1 PRHDT and CDR2 FYEKMQ (reference sequence). CDR3 DNA sequence: TGTGCCAGCAGCCAAAGAGACAATGAGCAGTTCTTC. It encodes CASSQRDNEQFF.

The chain has TRBV28 and TRBJ2-2, with 7 bases that match TRBD1. The CDR3 extends over 15 amino acids. With V trimmed by 3 bases and J by 7 bases, 8 bases remained unmatched. Germline V CDR1 and CDR2: MDHEN, SYDVKM. CDR3 nucleotide sequence: TGTGCCAGCAGTTTGACAGGGTGGAATATCGGGGAGCTGTTTTTT. It is translated as CASSLTGWNIGELFF.

The chain joins TRBV10-2 to TRBJ2-1; 8 bases match TRBD2. Germline CDR1 is WSHSY and CDR2 is SAAADI. With 6 bases clipped from V and 0 bases from J, the junction kept 4 bases outside the gene matches. This CDR3 is 15 amino acids long. The CDR3 spells CASSLSGSSYNEQFF. Here the CDR3 DNA reads TGCGCCAGCAGCTTGAGCGGGAGCTCCTACAATGAGCAGTTCTTC.

This rearrangement joins TRBV29-1 to TRBJ2-7, with 8 positions matching TRBD1. In germline, CDR1 is SQVTM, CDR2 ANQGSEA. This CDR3 has 13 amino acids. V trimming: 4 bases; J trimming: 1 base; junction bases outside the gene matches: 3. CDR3 in DNA: TGCAGCGTTGCAGGGGGCATTTCCTACGAGCAGTACTTC. Translation gives CSVAGGISYEQYF.

V gene TRBV7-9 combines with J gene TRBJ2-1; 9 bases line up with TRBD2. CDR3 length: 15 residues. Losses at the gene ends were 2 bases for V and 10 bases for J; bases not matched to a gene: 9. Germline V CDR1 and CDR2: SEHNR, FQNEAQ (reference sequence). CDR3 in DNA: TGTGCCAGCAGCTTATATAGCGGGAGACGTAGCGAGCAGTTCTTC. This codes for CASSLYSGRRSEQFF. The variable domain in full, with the rest retrieved from reference TRBV7-9 and TRBJ2-1, is DTGVSQNPRHKITKRGQNVTFRCDPISEHNRLYWYRQTLGQGPEFLTYFQNEAQLEKSRLLSDRFSAERPKGSFSTLEIQRTEQGDSAMYLCASSLYSGRRSEQFFGPGTRLTVL.

The rearrangement uses TRBV27 and TRBJ2-5; no reliable D call. This CDR3 spans 14 amino acids. The germline V gene has CDR1 MNHEY and CDR2 SMNVEV (reference sequence). The V gene lost 2 bases and the J gene lost 2 bases, with 9 bases spanning the gap. CDR3 sequence reads: CASSLSSAQETQYF. CDR3 bases: TGTGCCAGCAGTTTAAGCAGTGCACAAGAGACCCAGTACTTC.

The V call is TRBV5-5, the J call TRBJ2-7, with TRBD1 matching 7 bases. The ends lost 4 bases at V and 4 bases at J; junction bases unmatched: 5. This CDR3 comprises 13 residues. Germline-derived CDR1 and CDR2 are SGHKS and YYEKEE (reference sequence). The CDR3 loop reads CASSGDRPYEQYF. CDR3 nucleotides: TGTGCCAGCAGCGGGGACAGACCATACGAGCAGTACTTC.

This sequence joins TRBV5-4 and TRBJ2-7; 11 nucleotides agree with TRBD2. Germline CDR1 reads SGHNT; CDR2 reads YYREEE (reference sequence). This CDR3 spans 17 amino acids. With 0 bases clipped from V and 2 bases from J, the junction kept 7 bases outside the gene matches. The CDR3 bases are TGTGCCAGCAGCTTGGACGTAGCGGGAGGGCCGGCCTACGAGCAGTACTTC. Protein: CASSLDVAGGPAYEQYF.

This clone was counted once. The J gene is TRBJ1-5, the V gene TRBV19, with D hard to call. The germline V gene encodes CDR1 LNHDA and CDR2 SQIVND (reference sequence). This CDR3 region has 12 residues. Trimming took off 6 bases at V and 6 bases at J, with 9 bases between the two ends. The CDR3 is CASRLIGQPQHF. The CDR3 DNA reads TGTGCCAGTAGGCTGATTGGTCAGCCCCAGCATTTT.

The CDR3 loop is CASSSHGPVASSYNEQFF. In nucleotides, the CDR3 is TGTGCCAGCAGCTCCCATGGCCCAGTCGCCTCCTCCTACAATGAGCAGTTCTTC. The chain combines TRBV11-2 with TRBJ2-1; D remains unclear. Trimming removed 4 bases at V and 0 bases at J, with 19 bases between. CDR1 SGHAT and CDR2 FQNNGV come from the germline V gene. The CDR3 extends over 18 amino acids.

V gene TRBV6-1 combines with J gene TRBJ1-2; D is undetermined. Germline values: CDR1 MNHNS, CDR2 SASEGT. The germline V and J ends were trimmed by 8 bases and 0 bases, with 13 bases remaining between them. This CDR3 region has 14 residues. The CDR3 coding sequence is TGTGCCAGCCAAGGAAATCAAGCTAACTATGGCTACACCTTC. Translated, it gives CASQGNQANYGYTF.

The J gene is TRBJ2-7, the V gene TRBV19, with a possible D match to TRBD2 (6 bases). The CDR3 contains 13 residues. The germline V gene encodes CDR1 LNHDA and CDR2 SQIVND (reference sequence). Trimming took off 5 bases at V and 6 bases at J, with 14 bases between the two ends. DNA of the CDR3: TGTGCCAGTAGTGCCGGGGGTGGATCCGAGCAGTACTTC. The encoded protein is CASSAGGGSEQYF.

This chain connects TRBV28 to TRBJ1-1; D remains unclear. In germline, CDR1 is MDHEN, CDR2 SYDVKM. The CDR3 runs to 14 residues. Trimming stripped 5 bases from V and 2 bases from J, with 12 bases between. The CDR3 nucleotides read TGTGCCAGCAGTCCCCTGGTCGGCAACACTGAAGCTTTCTTT. Translated, it gives CASSPLVGNTEAFF.

This clone is medium-sized. The chain combines TRBV30 with TRBJ2-1; 9 bases agree with TRBD2. Germline V CDR1 and CDR2: GTSNPN, SVGIG (reference sequence). V shed 0 bases and J 3 bases; nucleotides not matched to a gene: 9. The CDR3 is 17 amino acids. The CDR3 nucleotides read TGTGCCTGGAGTGTTGGTGCGCGACTAGCGGTCTACAATGAGCAGTTCTTC. Its protein is CAWSVGARLAVYNEQFF. Using reference TRBV30 and TRBJ2-1 for the parts outside the CDR3, the full variable domain is SQTIHQWPATLVQPVGSPLSLECTVEGTSNPNLYWYRQAAGRGLQLLFYSVGIGQISSEVPQNLSASRPQDRQFILSSKKLLLSDSGFYLCAWSVGARLAVYNEQFFGPGTRLTVL.

J is TRBJ1-3 and V is TRBV6-5; D may be TRBD1 (5 bases). This CDR3 spans 14 amino acids. Trimming removed 8 bases from V and 8 bases from J, with 19 bases in between. CDR1 is MNHEY, CDR2 SVGAGI, per germline. For the CDR3, the DNA is TGTGCCAGCGCCCTCCGACAGATAAGGGACACCATATATTTT. Translated: CASALRQIRDTIYF.